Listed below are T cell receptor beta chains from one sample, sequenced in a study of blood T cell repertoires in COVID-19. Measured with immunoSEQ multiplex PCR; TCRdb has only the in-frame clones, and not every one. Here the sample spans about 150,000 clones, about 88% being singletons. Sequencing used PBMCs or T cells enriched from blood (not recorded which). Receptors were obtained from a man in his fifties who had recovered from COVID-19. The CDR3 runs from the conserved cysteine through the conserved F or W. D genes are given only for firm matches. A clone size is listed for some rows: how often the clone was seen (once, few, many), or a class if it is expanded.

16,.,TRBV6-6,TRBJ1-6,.,CASSYAKSSYNSPLHF,TGTGCCAGCAGTTATGCGAAGAGCTCCTATAATTCACCCCTCCACTTT
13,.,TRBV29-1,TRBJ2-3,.,CSAESWGADTQYF,TGCAGCGCTGAGTCCTGGGGCGCAGATACGCAGTATTTT
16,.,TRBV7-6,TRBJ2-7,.,CASSLVGTGMGDEQYF,TGTGCCAGCAGCTTAGTCGGAACAGGGATGGGGGACGAGCAGTACTTC
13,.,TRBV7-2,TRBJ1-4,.,CASSLERNEKLFF,TGTGCCAGCAGCTTAGAGAGAAATGAAAAACTGTTTTTT
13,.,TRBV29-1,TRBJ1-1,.,CSVALGAGTEAFF,TGCAGCGTTGCTCTGGGGGCCGGCACTGAAGCTTTCTTT
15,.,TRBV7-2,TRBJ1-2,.,CASSLGPAAGVGYTF,TGTGCCAGCAGCTTAGGGCCCGCCGCGGGCGTCGGCTACACCTTC
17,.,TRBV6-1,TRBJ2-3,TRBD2,CASSEGFPGRGTDTQYF,TGTGCCAGCAGTGAAGGCTTCCCTGGGAGGGGCACAGATACGCAGTATTTT
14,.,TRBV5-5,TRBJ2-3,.,CASSWDTSTDTQYF,TGTGCCAGCAGCTGGGACACCAGCACAGATACGCAGTATTTT
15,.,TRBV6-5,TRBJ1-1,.,CASSYSAAVNTEAFF,TGTGCCAGCAGTTACTCGGCGGCCGTGAACACTGAAGCTTTCTTT
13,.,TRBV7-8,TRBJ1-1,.,CASSKETGTRAFF,TGTGCCAGCAGCAAAGAGACGGGGACTAGGGCTTTCTTT
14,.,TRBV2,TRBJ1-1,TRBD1,CASRAGQGYTEAFF,TGTGCCAGCAGGGCCGGACAGGGCTACACTGAAGCTTTCTTT
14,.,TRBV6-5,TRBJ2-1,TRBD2,CATQRDGGAHEQFF,TGTGCCACCCAGAGGGACGGGGGGGCCCATGAGCAGTTCTTC
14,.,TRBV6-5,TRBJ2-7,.,CASGSPLAGHEQYF,TGTGCCAGCGGGTCACCTCTTGCAGGCCACGAGCAGTACTTC
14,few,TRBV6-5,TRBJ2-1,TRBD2,CASGGGSSYNEQFF,TGTGCCAGCGGGGGGGGGAGCTCCTACAATGAGCAGTTCTTC
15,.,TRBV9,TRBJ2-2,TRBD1,CASSARDRGAGELFF,TGTGCCAGCAGCGCCCGGGACAGGGGGGCCGGGGAGCTGTTTTTT
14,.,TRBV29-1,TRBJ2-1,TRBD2,CSARLAGGGNEQFF,TGCAGCGCCCGACTAGCGGGGGGGGGCAATGAGCAGTTCTTC
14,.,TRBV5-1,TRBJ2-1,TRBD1,CASSSTGGSDEQFF,TGCGCCAGCAGCTCGACAGGGGGCTCGGATGAGCAGTTCTTC
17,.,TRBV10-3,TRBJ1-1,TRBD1,CAISEGWQGVRGTEAFF,TGTGCCATCAGTGAGGGTTGGCAGGGGGTAAGAGGCACTGAAGCTTTCTTT
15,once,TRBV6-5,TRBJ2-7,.,CASSYSNRGSYEQYF,TGTGCCAGCAGTTACTCGAATAGGGGGTCCTACGAGCAGTACTTC
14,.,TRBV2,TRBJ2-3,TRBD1,CANPPGQTTDTQYF,TGTGCCAACCCCCCGGGACAGACCACAGATACGCAGTATTTT
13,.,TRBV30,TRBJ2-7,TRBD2,CAWSRRGDREQYF,TGTGCCTGGAGTAGGCGGGGGGACCGCGAGCAGTACTTC
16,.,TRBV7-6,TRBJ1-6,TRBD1,CASSARTGRYNSPLHF,TGTGCCAGCAGCGCCAGGACAGGGCGCTATAATTCACCCCTCCACTTT
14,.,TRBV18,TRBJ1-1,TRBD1,CASSLGQGGTEAFF,TGTGCCAGCTCCCTGGGACAGGGGGGGACTGAAGCTTTCTTT
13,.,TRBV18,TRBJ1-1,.,CASSPRDGGEAFF,TGTGCCAGCTCACCAAGGGACGGGGGTGAAGCTTTCTTT
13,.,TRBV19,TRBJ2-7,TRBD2,CASSPGGAYEQYF,TGTGCCAGTAGTCCCGGGGGGGCCTACGAGCAGTACTTC
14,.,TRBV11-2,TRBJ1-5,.,CASSLTGSNQPQHF,TGTGCCAGCAGCTTAACGGGTAGCAATCAGCCCCAGCATTTT
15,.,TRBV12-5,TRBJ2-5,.,CASGSAGAGGETQYF,TGTGCTAGTGGTTCCGCGGGGGCAGGGGGCGAGACCCAGTACTTC
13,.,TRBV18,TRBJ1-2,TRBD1,CASSPDRVYGYTF,TGTGCCAGCTCACCGGACAGGGTCTATGGCTACACCTTC
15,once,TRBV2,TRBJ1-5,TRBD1,CASSVGQGANQPQHF,TGTGCCAGCAGTGTAGGACAGGGGGCAAATCAGCCCCAGCATTTT
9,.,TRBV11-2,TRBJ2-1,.,CASSRTPVF,TGTGCCAGCAGCCGTACCCCGGTCTTC
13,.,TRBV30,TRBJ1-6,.,CACTGSYNSPLHF,TGTGCCTGTACAGGGTCCTATAATTCACCCCTCCACTTT
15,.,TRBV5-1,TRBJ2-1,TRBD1,CASSTSSTGYNEQFF,TGCGCCAGCAGCACCTCCTCGACAGGGTACAATGAGCAGTTCTTC
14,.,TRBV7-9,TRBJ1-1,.,CASSSTSVNTEAFF,TGTGCCAGCAGCTCGACATCCGTGAACACTGAAGCTTTCTTT
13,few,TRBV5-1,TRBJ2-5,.,CASSSWTEETQYF,TGCGCCAGCAGCTCCTGGACAGAAGAGACCCAGTACTTC
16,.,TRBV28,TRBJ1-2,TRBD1,CASRGTGGALLGGYTF,TGTGCCAGCAGGGGGACAGGGGGCGCCTTATTAGGCGGCTACACCTTC
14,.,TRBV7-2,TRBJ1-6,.,CASSPGGFDSPLHF,TGTGCCAGCAGCCCCGGGGGGTTTGATTCACCCCTCCACTTT
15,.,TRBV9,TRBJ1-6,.,CASSVRDKINSPLHF,TGTGCCAGCAGCGTCCGGGACAAAATCAATTCACCCCTCCACTTT
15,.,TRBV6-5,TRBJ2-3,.,CASSITGILTDTQYF,TGTGCCAGCAGTATTACAGGGATCCTCACAGATACGCAGTATTTT
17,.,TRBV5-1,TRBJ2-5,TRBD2,CASSLGQLAGGQETQYF,TGCGCCAGCAGCTTGGGTCAACTAGCGGGGGGTCAAGAGACCCAGTACTTC
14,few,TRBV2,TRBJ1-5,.,CASSRQGLDQPQHF,TGTGCCAGCAGTAGGCAGGGTCTCGATCAGCCCCAGCATTTT
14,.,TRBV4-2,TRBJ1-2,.,CASSQESKRFGYTF,TGTGCCAGCAGCCAAGAAAGTAAGAGGTTTGGCTACACCTTC
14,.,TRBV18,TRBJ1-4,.,CASSPREANEKLFF,TGTGCCAGCTCACCTCGGGAGGCTAATGAAAAACTGTTTTTT
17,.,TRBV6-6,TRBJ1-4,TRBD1,CASSPGTGGAFNEKLFF,TGTGCCAGCAGTCCGGGGACAGGGGGCGCATTTAACGAAAAACTGTTTTTT
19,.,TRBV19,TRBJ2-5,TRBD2,CASSTHHRDYLNYKETQYF,TGTGCCAGTAGTACCCATCACCGGGACTACCTTAATTATAAAGAGACCCAGTACTTC
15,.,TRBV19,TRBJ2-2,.,CASSIGQENTGELFF,TGTGCCAGTAGTATAGGCCAGGAGAACACCGGGGAGCTGTTTTTT
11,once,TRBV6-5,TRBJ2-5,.,CASSQGRAQYF,TGTGCCAGCAGCCAGGGGAGGGCCCAGTACTTC
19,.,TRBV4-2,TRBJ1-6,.,CASSQDRQGSGSYNSPLHF,TGTGCCAGCAGCCAAGATAGGCAGGGTAGCGGCTCCTATAATTCACCCCTCCACTTT